This T cell receptor beta chain was observed in a study of CD8+ T cells in alopecia areata. Looking at the study overall: Patients received oral tofacitinib, 5 to 10 mg twice daily, for moderate-to-severe alopecia areata. Overall study results and limits: Sequences from scalp samples also cover resident alphabeta T cells of normal skin. Lesional tissue from the scalp (especially in alopecia totalis/universalis) showed higher clonality than normal scalp.

This clone has more than one count but fewer than ten. What it recognizes is unknown. In each case, RNA was isolated and then reverse transcribed into cDNA as the sequencing template. Sequenced by immunoSEQ multiplex PCR; TCRdb stores in-frame clones only, minus some. The sample carries 100,000 to 150,000 clones, about 47% recorded once. V dropped 9 bases and J dropped 3 bases, with 3 bases sitting between them. This CDR3 is 9 amino acids long. Germline CDR1 ENHRY, CDR2 SYGVKD. This specimen consisted of CD8+ T cells sorted from blood, obtained at week 0. This chain connects TRBV10-3 to TRBJ2-7; D not resolved. The clonotype was recovered from a human donor with alopecia areata. In nucleotides, the CDR3 is TGTGCCATAGGCTACGAGCAGTACTTC. It codes for CAIGYEQYF.